Listed below are T cell receptor beta chains from one sample, sequenced in a study of early T cells in non-severe SARS-CoV-2 infection. One entry per CDR3 protein results from TCRdb running MiXCR on the 5' RACE reads. The sample consists of 37,000 or so distinct CDR3 sequences, 5% to 7% of them appearing once. Sequencing was carried out using whole blood. The source of these receptors is an adult who was a healthcare worker with PCR-confirmed SARS-CoV-2 infection or an uninfected control (not recorded which). The conserved cysteine and the conserved F or W are not part of the CDR3 here.

v_call cdr3_length cdr3_aa
TRBV6-1 11 ASKGDNNQPQH
TRBV28 12 ASSSQTRTDGQF
TRBV4-2 14 ASSPLQREFTDTQY
TRBV7-6 11 ASSLGVAGEQY
TRBV7-2 13 ASSPGGNSHNEQF
TRBV30 13 AWRGLGGKDTEAF
TRBV11-2 10 ASSRWGEEQF
TRBV6-1 11 ASSETGFGELF
TRBV27 11 ASSFLMNQPQH
TRBV12-3/TRBV12-4 12 ASSWTSGRYEQY
TRBV7-8 13 AYHLEAPSSYEQY
TRBV20-1 12 SAREHQGVDTQY
TRBV19 11 ASNTFREQPQH
TRBV6-6 12 ASSLSLVKNIQY
TRBV12-3/TRBV12-4 11 ASSEGGNLPLH
TRBV12-3/TRBV12-4 13 ASSQGTRRDNEQF
TRBV10-2 12 ASRDTGGSGEQF
TRBV6-5 12 ASSRDRRNEKLF
TRBV11-2 13 ASSPLKGGRYEQY
TRBV18 11 ATYLGSDNEQF
TRBV5-1 13 ASSLWDRGTDTQY
TRBV7-2 12 ASSPNRGKETQY